Shown below are 25 T cell receptor beta chains from a single sample sequenced in a study of cytomegalovirus exposure and HLA in healthy donors. The PCR made use of 60 Vbeta and 13 Jbeta primers. The table came from immunoSEQ multiplex PCR; TCRdb's copy has only in-frame clones and leaves some out. The sample carries about 160,000 clones, 65% to 85% recorded once. The sequencing input was PBMCs. The receptors originated from a woman younger than 45 in good health and CMV-seropositive.

V usage is TRBV5-6 and J usage is TRBJ2-7; D possibly corresponds to TRBD1 (6 bases). Trimming left V 4 bases short and J 9 bases short, with 17 bases between. This CDR3 is built from 13 residues. Germline loops: CDR1 SGHDT, CDR2 YYEEEE. The CDR3 DNA sequence: TGTGCCAGCAGCCTCAACAGGGTTAACTCGCAGTACTTC. It codes for CASSLNRVNSQYF.

V gene TRBV27 combines with J gene TRBJ1-1; D possibly corresponds to TRBD1 (6 bases). CDR1 and CDR2 (germline): MNHEY, SMNVEV (reference sequence). V was shortened by 7 bases and J by 8 bases, with 17 bases between the two germline ends. The CDR3 is 13 residues long. The CDR3 DNA sequence: TGTGCCAGCACTCGCTGGGTGGGGGCAGAAGCTTTCTTT. Protein product: CASTRWVGAEAFF.

The chain has TRBV5-1 and TRBJ2-2, with 8 bases fitting TRBD1. This CDR3 has 16 amino acids. V dropped 2 bases and J dropped 1; count of bases not matched to a gene: 4. Per germline, CDR1 SGHRS and CDR2 YFSETQ. CDR3 bases: TGCGCCAGCAGCTTACAGGGGGGTTTGAACACCGGGGAGCTGTTTTTT. Encoded protein: CASSLQGGLNTGELFF.

The chain couples TRBV27 to TRBJ2-7, with 11 nucleotides matching TRBD2. V lost 5 bases, J lost 7 bases, and 7 bases stayed unmatched. Germline V gene data show CDR1 as MNHEY and CDR2 as SMNVEV (reference sequence). The CDR3 has 14 residues. The CDR3 DNA sequence: TGTGCCAGCAGTCGTAGCGGGGGGGCCCAAGAGCAGTACTTC. It encodes CASSRSGGAQEQYF.

The chain joins TRBV9 to TRBJ2-7; possibly TRBD2 for D (5 bases). Germline V gene lookup returns CDR1 SGDLS and CDR2 YYNGEE. This CDR3 contains 15 residues. Trimming cost V 0 bases and J 3 bases, with 13 bases left between them. The CDR3: CASSVAPGILYEQYF. The CDR3 coding sequence is TGTGCCAGCAGCGTAGCCCCGGGAATCCTCTACGAGCAGTACTTC.

The V call is TRBV28, the J call TRBJ2-2; 14 nucleotides align to TRBD2. This CDR3 spans 17 amino acids. CDR1 is MDHEN and CDR2 is SYDVKM in the germline V gene. V shed 2 bases and J 9 bases; nucleotides not matched to a gene: 8. CDR3 bases: TGTGCCAGCAGTTTAACGACTAGCGGGGGGGTTAAGAGGGAGCTGTTTTTT. Its translation: CASSLTTSGGVKRELFF.

This clone was counted a single time. V and J are TRBV7-2 and TRBJ2-5; 9 nucleotides line up with TRBD1. In germline, CDR1 is SGHTA, CDR2 FQGNSA. The CDR3 spans 15 residues. The V gene end was trimmed by 4 bases and the J gene end by 2 bases; junction bases not matched to a gene: 5. In DNA form, the CDR3 reads TGTGCCAGCAGCTCCAGGACAGGGGAACAAGAGACCCAGTACTTC. This translates into CASSSRTGEQETQYF.

The chain links TRBV7-2 to TRBJ1-1, with D possibly being TRBD1 (6 bases). V lost 5 bases, J lost 4 bases, and 20 bases lay in between. This CDR3 has 16 amino acids. Germline assignment: CDR1 SGHTA and CDR2 FQGNSA. In DNA form, the CDR3 reads TGTGCCAGCAGCCTCTCAAGGGGGGGAGAGGGCACTGAAGCTTTCTTT. It yields the protein CASSLSRGGEGTEAFF.

This chain connects TRBV6-1 to TRBJ1-5; tentatively, D is TRBD1 (6 bases). Germline CDR1 MNHNS, CDR2 SASEGT. The CDR3 runs to 14 residues. V lost 0 bases and J 7 bases, leaving 10 bases between the germline ends. The CDR3 is CASSEAAGDQPQHF. Written as DNA, the CDR3 is TGTGCCAGCAGTGAAGCTGCAGGGGACCAGCCCCAGCATTTT.

The chain carries TRBV9 and TRBJ1-2; no reliable D call. The CDR3 covers 11 residues. Trimming pared 4 bases from V and 4 bases from J, leaving 5 bases between. The germline V gene has CDR1 SGDLS and CDR2 YYNGEE. CDR3 sequence reads: CASSSIYGYTF. DNA of the CDR3: TGTGCCAGCAGCTCCATCTATGGCTACACCTTC.

CDR3 region: CASREGNTGELFF. CDR3 in DNA: TGCGCCAGCAGGGAGGGAAACACCGGGGAGCTGTTTTTT. The chain joins TRBV5-1 to TRBJ2-2; a possible D gene is TRBD2 (6 bases). The CDR3 is 13 residues long. Trimming removed 5 bases at V and 2 bases at J, with 7 bases between. Germline CDR1 SGHRS, CDR2 YFSETQ.

In this sample, this clone turned up a few times. CDR3 sequence (DNA): TGTGCCTGGAGTGTATTACTTCGTAACGTCCTGACTTTC. This sequence encodes CAWSVLLRNVLTF. The rearrangement joins TRBV30 to TRBJ2-6; D ambiguous. CDR3 length: 13 amino acids. V gave up 0 bases and J gave up 10 bases, with 10 bases separating them. Germline V lookup: CDR1 GTSNPN, CDR2 SVGIG (reference sequence).

The CDR3 DNA sequence: TGCAGCCTGAGGGACAGGGATATCAATGAGCAGTTCTTC. The encoded protein is CSLRDRDINEQFF. The chain carries TRBV29-1 and TRBJ2-1; 9 bases align to TRBD1. Germline values: CDR1 SQVTM, CDR2 ANQGSEA. This CDR3 comprises 13 residues. J lost 6 bases, V lost 8 bases, and 8 bases had no gene match.

There are a few counts of this clone. The rearrangement joins TRBV6-1 to TRBJ1-1; a possible D gene is TRBD1 (6 bases). Germline V gives CDR1 MNHNS, CDR2 SASEGT. The CDR3 is 15 residues long. With 2 bases removed from V and 1 base from J, the gap between germline ends came to 11 bases. The CDR3 DNA reads TGTGCCAGCAGTGAACCCAGGGGCGAGAACACTGAAGCTTTCTTT. Translating it yields CASSEPRGENTEAFF.

Here the CDR3 reads CASSADIGTSGVGTQYF. In DNA, the CDR3 is TGTGCCAGCAGCGCTGATATCGGGACTAGCGGAGTCGGGACCCAGTACTTC. The genes are TRBV2 and TRBJ2-5; TRBD2 matches at 11 bases. V lost 6 bases, J lost 7 bases, and 16 bases stayed unmatched. The length of the CDR3 is 17 residues. From germline, CDR1 is SNHLY and CDR2 FYNNEI. The full variable domain, its missing parts supplied by reference TRBV2 and TRBJ2-5, is EPEVTQTPSHQVTQMGQEVILRCVPISNHLYFYWYRQILGQKVEFLVSFYNNEISEKSEIFDDQFSVERPDGSNFTLKIRSTKLEDSAMYFCASSADIGTSGVGTQYFGPGTRLLVL.

The rearrangement joins TRBV19 to TRBJ2-7; D unresolved. This CDR3 has 13 residues. Trimming left V 6 bases short and J 2 bases short, with 11 bases between. From germline, CDR1 is LNHDA and CDR2 SQIVND (reference sequence). In DNA, the CDR3 is TGTGCCAGTAGAGACAAGGTGACCTACGAGCAGTACTTC. It encodes CASRDKVTYEQYF. The full variable domain, with the rest looked up from reference TRBV19 and TRBJ2-7, is DGGITQSPKYLFRKEGQNVTLSCEQNLNHDAMYWYRQDPGQGLRLIYYSQIVNDFQKGDIAEGYSVSREKKESFPLTVTSAQKNPTAFYLCASRDKVTYEQYFGPGTRLTVT.

This chain connects TRBV21-1 to TRBJ2-1; the DNA was not compared with TRBD2, the D call given in the table. TRBV21-1 has pseudogene status. The CDR3 loop spans 15 amino acids. CDR3 region: CASSSGTSGNNEQFF. CDR3 in DNA: TGTGCCAGCAGCTCCGGGACTAGCGGCAACAATGAGCAGTTCTTC.

The CDR3 loop reads CASSLGDRSTLAGYTF. CDR3 sequence (DNA): TGCGCCAGCAGCTTGGGGGACAGATCTACGCTAGCTGGCTACACCTTC. V usage is TRBV5-1 and J usage is TRBJ1-2; 7 bases agree with TRBD1. The CDR3 is made up of 16 amino acids. Germline V gene data show CDR1 as SGHRS and CDR2 as YFSETQ. The J segment lost 7 bases and the V segment lost 0 bases, leaving 12 bases of the junction unmatched.

This sequence joins TRBV28 and TRBJ1-5; 9 bases fit TRBD1. V gave up 6 bases and J gave up 5 bases; unmatched junction bases: 5. Germline CDR1 reads MDHEN; CDR2 reads SYDVKM. The CDR3 consists of 14 residues. The DNA for the CDR3 is TGTGCCAGCAGCCCGGGACAGGGAGATCAGCCCCAGCATTTT. Protein: CASSPGQGDQPQHF.

The V gene is TRBV15, the J gene TRBJ1-1; D is perhaps TRBD1 (5 bases). The CDR3 covers 15 residues. With 0 bases removed from V and 2 bases from J, the gap between germline ends came to 10 bases. CDR1 is LNHNV, CDR2 YYDKDF, per germline (reference sequence). The CDR3 loop reads CATSRDLRGNTEAFF. The CDR3 DNA reads TGTGCCACCAGCAGAGATTTAAGGGGAAACACTGAAGCTTTCTTT. Looking up the rest from reference TRBV15 and TRBJ1-1 gives the full variable domain: DAMVIQNPRYQVTQFGKPVTLSCSQTLNHNVMYWYQQKSSQAPKLLFHYYDKDFNNEADTPDNFQSRRPNTSFCFLDIRSPGLGDTAMYLCATSRDLRGNTEAFFGQGTRLTVV.

The chain couples TRBV4-1 to TRBJ2-1; 13 bases line up with TRBD2. Germline assignment: CDR1 MGHRA and CDR2 YSYEKL. CDR3 size: 16 residues. V was clipped by 7 bases and J by 8 bases; unmatched bases: 11. CDR3: CASNSLAGGPADEQFF. The CDR3 region has the DNA TGCGCCAGCAATTCACTAGCGGGGGGGCCTGCTGATGAGCAGTTCTTC.

V is TRBV19 and J is TRBJ2-7, with D perhaps TRBD2 (5 bases). The CDR3 spans 16 residues. Deletions cut 6 bases from V and 0 bases from J, with 18 bases between. Germline CDR1 reads LNHDA; CDR2 reads SQIVND (reference sequence). For the CDR3, the DNA is TGTGCCAGTAGCCCCCTGTGGGGAGCCTACTCCTACGAGCAGTACTTC. Translation: CASSPLWGAYSYEQYF.

The chain couples TRBV5-1 to TRBJ1-6, with D perhaps TRBD1 (6 bases). Per germline, CDR1 SGHRS and CDR2 YFSETQ. V lost 4 bases to trimming and J lost 10 bases, with 12 bases between them. CDR3 length equals 13 residues. The CDR3 sequence: CASSPNRESPLHF. CDR3 bases: TGCGCCAGCAGCCCTAACAGGGAATCACCCCTCCACTTT.

CDR3 DNA: TGTGCCAGCAGTTTCCGACAGTATGGCTACACCTTC. It specifies CASSFRQYGYTF. The chain has TRBV28 and TRBJ1-2, with TRBD1 as a possible D gene (5 bases). The CDR3 has 12 amino acids. The germline gives CDR1 MDHEN, CDR2 SYDVKM. Trimming left V 3 bases short and J 5 bases short, with 7 bases between.

V usage is TRBV28 and J usage is TRBJ2-7, with a possible D match to TRBD2 (6 bases). V lost 6 bases and J 0 bases, leaving 9 bases between the germline ends. CDR3 size: 13 residues. The germline gives CDR1 MDHEN, CDR2 SYDVKM. As DNA, the CDR3 is TGTGCCAGCAGGGGAGGATTCTCCTACGAGCAGTACTTC. This codes for CASRGGFSYEQYF.